The clone carrying this T cell receptor beta chain is a singleton in its sample. The CDR3 length is 12 residues. Deletions cut 5 bases from V and 4 bases from J, with 8 bases between. The age range of participants was about 18 to 95 years, with residence in about two dozen US areas. Among Cohort 3 donors, those recovered had two negative PCRs, clearance, or symptom resolution. This sample is drawn from a study of blood T cell repertoires in COVID-19. Study overall: Whether acute or convalescent, the COVID-19 samples came from the United States, Italy and Spain.

Method: immunoSEQ multiplex PCR; TCRdb's copy keeps in-frame clones and lacks some. The table shows approximately 200,000 clones, with roughly 77% occurring only once. Sequenced: PBMCs or T cells enriched from blood (not recorded which). The receptor's source is a man in his forties who had recovered from COVID-19. The chain recombines TRBV12-3 or TRBV12-4 with TRBJ2-5; possibly TRBD1 for D (5 bases). The CDR3 protein is CASSTGLETQYF. Written as DNA, the CDR3 is TGTGCCAGCAGTACAGGTTTAGAGACCCAGTACTTC.